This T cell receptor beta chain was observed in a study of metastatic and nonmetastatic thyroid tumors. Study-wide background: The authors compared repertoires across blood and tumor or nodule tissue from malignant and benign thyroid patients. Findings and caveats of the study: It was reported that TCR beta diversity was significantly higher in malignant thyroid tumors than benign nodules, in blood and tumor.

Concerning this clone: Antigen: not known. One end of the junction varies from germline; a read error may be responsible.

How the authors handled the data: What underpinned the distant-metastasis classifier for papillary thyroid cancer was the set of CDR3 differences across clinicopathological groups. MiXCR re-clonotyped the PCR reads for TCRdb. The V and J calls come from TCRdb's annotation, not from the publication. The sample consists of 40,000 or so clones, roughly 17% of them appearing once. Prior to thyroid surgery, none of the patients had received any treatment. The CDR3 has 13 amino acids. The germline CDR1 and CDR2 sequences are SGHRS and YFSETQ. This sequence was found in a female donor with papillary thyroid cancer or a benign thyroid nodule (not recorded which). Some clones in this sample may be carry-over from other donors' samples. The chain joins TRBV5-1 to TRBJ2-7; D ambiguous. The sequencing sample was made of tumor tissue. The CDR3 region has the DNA TGCGCCAGCAGTCGGCAGGTGGCCTACGATCAGTACTTC. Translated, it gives CASSRQVAYDQYF.